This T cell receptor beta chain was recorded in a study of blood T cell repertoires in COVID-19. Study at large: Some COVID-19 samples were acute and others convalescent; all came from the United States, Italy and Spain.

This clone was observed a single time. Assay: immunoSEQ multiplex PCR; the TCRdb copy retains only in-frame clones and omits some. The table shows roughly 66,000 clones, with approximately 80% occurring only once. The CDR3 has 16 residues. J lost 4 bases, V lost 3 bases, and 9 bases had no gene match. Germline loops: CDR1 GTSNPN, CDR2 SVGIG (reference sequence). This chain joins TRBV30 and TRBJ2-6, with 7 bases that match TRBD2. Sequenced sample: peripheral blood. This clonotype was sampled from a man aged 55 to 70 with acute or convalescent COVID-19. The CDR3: CAWSRSGGAGANVLTF. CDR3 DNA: TGTGCCTGGAGCAGGTCGGGGGGAGCCGGGGCCAACGTCCTGACTTTC.